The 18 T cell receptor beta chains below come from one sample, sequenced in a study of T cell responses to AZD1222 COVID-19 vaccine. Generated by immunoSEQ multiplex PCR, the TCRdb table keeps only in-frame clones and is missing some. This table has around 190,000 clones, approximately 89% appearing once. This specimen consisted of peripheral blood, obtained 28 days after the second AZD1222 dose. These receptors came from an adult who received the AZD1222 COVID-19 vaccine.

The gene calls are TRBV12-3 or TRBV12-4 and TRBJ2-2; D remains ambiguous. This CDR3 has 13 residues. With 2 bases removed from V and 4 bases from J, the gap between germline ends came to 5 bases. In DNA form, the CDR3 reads TGTGCCAGCAGTTTAAAACTCACCGGGGAGCTGTTTTTT. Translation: CASSLKLTGELFF.

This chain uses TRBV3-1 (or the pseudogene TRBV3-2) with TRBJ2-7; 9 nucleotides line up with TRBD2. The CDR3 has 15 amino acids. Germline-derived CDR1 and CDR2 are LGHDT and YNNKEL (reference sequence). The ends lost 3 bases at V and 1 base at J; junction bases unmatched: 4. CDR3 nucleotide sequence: TGTGCCAGCAGCCATCGACTAGCGGAGTCCTACGAGCAGTACTTC. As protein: CASSHRLAESYEQYF.

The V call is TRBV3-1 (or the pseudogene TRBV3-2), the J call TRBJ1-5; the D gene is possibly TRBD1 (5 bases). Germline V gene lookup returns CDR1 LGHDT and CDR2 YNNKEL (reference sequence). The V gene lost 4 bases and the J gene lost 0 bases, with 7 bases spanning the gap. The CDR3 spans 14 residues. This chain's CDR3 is CASSLTASNQPQHF. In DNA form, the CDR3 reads TGTGCCAGCAGCCTGACAGCTAGCAATCAGCCCCAGCATTTT.

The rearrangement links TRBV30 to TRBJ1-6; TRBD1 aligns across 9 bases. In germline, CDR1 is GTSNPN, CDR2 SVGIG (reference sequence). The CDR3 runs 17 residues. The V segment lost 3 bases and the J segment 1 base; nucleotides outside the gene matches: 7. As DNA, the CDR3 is TGTGCCTGGAGCCTAACAGGGGGCTCGTCCTATAATTCACCCCTCCACTTT. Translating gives CAWSLTGGSSYNSPLHF.

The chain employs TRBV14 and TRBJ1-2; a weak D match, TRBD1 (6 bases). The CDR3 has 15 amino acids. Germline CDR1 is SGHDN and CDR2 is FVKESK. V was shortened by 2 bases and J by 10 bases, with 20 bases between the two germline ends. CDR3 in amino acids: CASSQQARTGATYTF. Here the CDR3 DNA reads TGTGCCAGCAGCCAACAAGCTAGGACGGGGGCAACCTACACCTTC.

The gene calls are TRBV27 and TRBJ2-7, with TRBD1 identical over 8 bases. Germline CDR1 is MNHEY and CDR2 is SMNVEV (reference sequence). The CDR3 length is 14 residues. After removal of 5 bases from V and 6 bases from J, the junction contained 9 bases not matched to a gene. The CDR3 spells CASSATGTGREQYF. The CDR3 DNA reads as TGTGCCAGCAGTGCAACCGGGACAGGACGCGAGCAGTACTTC.

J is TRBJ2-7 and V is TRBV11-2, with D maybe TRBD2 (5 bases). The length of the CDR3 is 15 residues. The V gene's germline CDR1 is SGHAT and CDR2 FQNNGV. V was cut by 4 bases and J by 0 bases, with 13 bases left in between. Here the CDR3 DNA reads TGTGCCAGCAGCTCCCTCGGGGAGAGCTCCTACGAGCAGTACTTC. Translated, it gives CASSSLGESSYEQYF.

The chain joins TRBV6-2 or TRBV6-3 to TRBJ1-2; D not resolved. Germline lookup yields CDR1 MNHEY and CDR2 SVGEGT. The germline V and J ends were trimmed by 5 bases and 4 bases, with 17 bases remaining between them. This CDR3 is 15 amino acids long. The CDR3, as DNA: TGTGCCAGCAGTATAAGCGGGGATCTATTCTATGGCTACACCTTC. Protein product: CASSISGDLFYGYTF.

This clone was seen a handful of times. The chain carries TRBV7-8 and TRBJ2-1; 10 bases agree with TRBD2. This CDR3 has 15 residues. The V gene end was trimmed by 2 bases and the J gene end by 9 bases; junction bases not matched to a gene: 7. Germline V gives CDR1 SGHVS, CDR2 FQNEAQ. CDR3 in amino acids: CASSLQRGGAGEQFF. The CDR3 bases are TGTGCCAGCAGCTTACAGCGGGGGGGTGCCGGTGAGCAGTTCTTC.

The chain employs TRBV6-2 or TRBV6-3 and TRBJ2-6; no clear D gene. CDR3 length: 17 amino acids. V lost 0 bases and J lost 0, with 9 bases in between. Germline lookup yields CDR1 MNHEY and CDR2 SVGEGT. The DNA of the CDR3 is TGTGCCAGCAGTTACTCGACTGGGCTCTCTGGGGCCAACGTCCTGACTTTC. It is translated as CASSYSTGLSGANVLTF.

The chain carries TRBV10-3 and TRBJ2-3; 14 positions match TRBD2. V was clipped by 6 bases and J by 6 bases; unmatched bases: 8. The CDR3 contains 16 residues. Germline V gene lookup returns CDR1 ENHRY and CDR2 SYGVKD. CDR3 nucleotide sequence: TGTGCCATCAGACCCCCGGGACTAGCGGGGGCGGATACGCAGTATTTT. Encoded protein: CAIRPPGLAGADTQYF.

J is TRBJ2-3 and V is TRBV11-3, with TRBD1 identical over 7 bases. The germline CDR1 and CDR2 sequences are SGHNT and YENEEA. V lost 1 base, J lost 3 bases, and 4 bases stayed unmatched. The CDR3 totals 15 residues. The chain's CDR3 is CASSLGDSTTDTQYF. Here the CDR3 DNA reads TGTGCCAGCAGCTTAGGGGACAGTACAACAGATACGCAGTATTTT.

The CDR3 is CSATDGFSYEQYF. CDR3 nucleotide sequence: TGCAGCGCTACCGACGGATTCTCCTACGAGCAGTACTTC. The chain joins TRBV29-1 to TRBJ2-7; no clear D. The germline V gene encodes CDR1 SQVTM and CDR2 ANQGSEA. Trimming stripped 7 bases from V and 0 bases from J, with 13 bases between. This CDR3 region has 13 residues.

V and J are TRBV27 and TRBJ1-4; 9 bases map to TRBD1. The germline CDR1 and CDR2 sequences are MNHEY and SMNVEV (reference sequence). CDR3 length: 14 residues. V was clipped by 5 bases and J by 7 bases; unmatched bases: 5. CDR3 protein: CASSRDRAGEKLFF. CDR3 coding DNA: TGTGCCAGCAGTCGGGACAGGGCGGGTGAAAAACTGTTTTTT.

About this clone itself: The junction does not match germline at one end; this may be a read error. CDR3 loop: CASTQGGRNTIYF. The CDR3 DNA sequence: TGTGCCAGCACCCAAGGAGGGAGAAACACCATATATTTT. The genes are TRBV3-1 (or the pseudogene TRBV3-2) and TRBJ1-3, with D unresolved. Per germline, CDR1 LGHDT and CDR2 YNNKEL (reference sequence). The CDR3 is made up of 13 amino acids.

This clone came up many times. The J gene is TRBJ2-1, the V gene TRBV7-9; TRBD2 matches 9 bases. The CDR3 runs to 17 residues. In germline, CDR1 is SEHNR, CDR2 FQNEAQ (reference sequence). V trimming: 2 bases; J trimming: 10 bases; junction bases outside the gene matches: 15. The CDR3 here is CASSLLGRLAGPVEQFF. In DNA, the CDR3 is TGTGCCAGCAGCTTATTGGGCAGGCTAGCGGGACCGGTAGAGCAGTTCTTC.

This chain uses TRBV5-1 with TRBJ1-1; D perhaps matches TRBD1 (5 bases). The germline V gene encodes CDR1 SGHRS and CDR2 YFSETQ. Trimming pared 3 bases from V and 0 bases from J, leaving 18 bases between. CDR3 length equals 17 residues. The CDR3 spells CASSSGQDGHVNTEAFF. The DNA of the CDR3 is TGCGCCAGCAGCTCCGGACAAGATGGGCATGTGAACACTGAAGCTTTCTTT. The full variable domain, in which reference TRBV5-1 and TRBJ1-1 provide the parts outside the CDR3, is KAGVTQTPRYLIKTRGQQVTLSCSPISGHRSVSWYQQTPGQGLQFLFEYFSETQRNKGNFPGRFSGRQFSNSRSEMNVSTLELGDSALYLCASSSGQDGHVNTEAFFGQGTRLTVV.

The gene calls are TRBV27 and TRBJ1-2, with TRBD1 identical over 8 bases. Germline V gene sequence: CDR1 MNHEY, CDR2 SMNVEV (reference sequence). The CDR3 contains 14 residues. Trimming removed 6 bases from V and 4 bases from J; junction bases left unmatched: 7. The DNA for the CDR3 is TGTGCCAGCAGCAGCCGACAGGGGCGCTATGGCTACACCTTC. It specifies CASSSRQGRYGYTF.